These T cell receptor beta chains were read from a single sample in a study of shared clonotypes between healthy human individuals. The protocol was immunoSEQ multiplex PCR, while the TCRdb copy is restricted to in-frame clones and leaves out a portion. The table has approximately 330,000 clones, around 67% seen once; the top ten hold more than 9%. The material sequenced was memory CD4+ T cells sorted from blood. The receptors here all came from a man under 40 in good health. Each CDR3 is given with its conserved first and last residue. The D gene is left open where the match is weak. Not every row has a clone size; where given, it reads once, few, many or a size class.

v_call	d_call	clone_size	j_call	cdr3_aa	cdr3_nt
TRBV4-1	-	-	TRBJ2-5	CASRGMQETQYF	TGCGCCAGCCGGGGGATGCAAGAGACCCAGTACTTC
TRBV19	-	-	TRBJ2-3	CASNAQTTDTQYF	TGTGCCAGTAACGCACAGACCACAGATACGCAGTATTTT
TRBV6-4	-	few	TRBJ2-6	CASSFDSSGANVLTF	TGTGCCAGCAGTTTCGACAGCTCTGGGGCCAACGTCCTGACTTTC
TRBV2	-	-	TRBJ2-7	CASSTDEQYF	TGTGCCAGCTCGACGGACGAGCAGTACTTC
TRBV6-6	-	-	TRBJ2-1	CASSLLNEQFF	TGTGCCAGCAGCTTGCTAAATGAGCAGTTCTTC
TRBV28	TRBD1	-	TRBJ2-5	CASSSLRSPGQGGETQYF	TGTGCCAGCAGTTCCCTACGATCTCCCGGACAGGGCGGGGAGACCCAGTACTTC
TRBV27	-	many	TRBJ1-4	CASSFDRSNEKLFF	TGTGCCAGCAGCTTTGACAGATCTAATGAAAAACTGTTTTTT
TRBV6-6	-	-	TRBJ1-1	CASSYSGRGDYTEAFF	TGTGCCAGCAGTTACTCGGGGCGGGGGGACTACACTGAAGCTTTCTTT
TRBV2	-	-	TRBJ2-7	CASSLDRYEQYF	TGTGCCAGCAGTCTAGACAGGTACGAGCAGTACTTC
TRBV30	-	few	TRBJ2-5	CAWIPKGARETQYF	TGTGCCTGGATACCCAAGGGCGCCCGGGAGACCCAGTACTTC
TRBV4-1	TRBD1	-	TRBJ2-7	CASSQDHRGLYEQYF	TGCGCCAGCAGCCAAGATCACAGGGGATTATACGAGCAGTACTTC
TRBV5-1	-	-	TRBJ2-3	CASSYQQGTDTQYF	TGCGCCAGCAGCTATCAACAGGGCACAGATACGCAGTATTTT
TRBV4-3	TRBD2	-	TRBJ2-1	CASSPKRGSYNEQFF	TGCGCCAGCAGCCCCAAGCGGGGCTCCTACAATGAGCAGTTCTTC
TRBV6-1	-	-	TRBJ2-5	CASKALETQYF	TGTGCCAGCAAAGCTTTAGAGACCCAGTACTTC
TRBV5-4	-	-	TRBJ1-1	CASSLGGLNTEAFF	TGTGCCAGCAGCCTCGGGGGATTGAACACTGAAGCTTTCTTT
TRBV5-1	-	once	TRBJ2-1	CASNHPRGSNEQFF	TGCGCCAGCAACCACCCTCGGGGATCTAATGAGCAGTTCTTC
TRBV10-2	-	-	TRBJ2-7	CASSDLGSEQYF	TGCGCCAGCAGTGATTTGGGTAGCGAGCAGTACTTC
TRBV7-2	-	many	TRBJ1-1	CASSLKGGQEAFF	TGTGCCAGCAGCTTAAAGGGCGGGCAAGAAGCTTTCTTT
TRBV5-1	TRBD2	-	TRBJ2-7	CASRLGGSGNYEQYF	TGCGCCAGCAGACTCGGTGGTAGCGGGAACTACGAGCAGTACTTC
TRBV7-2	TRBD2	once	TRBJ2-1	CASGPGLAGGGYNEQFF	TGTGCCAGTGGACCGGGACTAGCGGGAGGGGGTTACAATGAGCAGTTCTTC
TRBV28	TRBD2	-	TRBJ2-7	CASSSRTSGRLDEQYF	TGTGCCAGCAGTTCAAGGACTAGCGGGAGGCTAGACGAGCAGTACTTC
TRBV19	-	-	TRBJ1-1	CASRLQGPLNTEAFF	TGTGCCAGTCGCCTACAGGGTCCTCTGAACACTGAAGCTTTCTTT
TRBV18	-	many	TRBJ2-7	CASSPQQGGEQYF	TGTGCCAGCTCACCACAACAGGGGGGGGAGCAGTACTTC
TRBV9	-	few	TRBJ1-1	CASSVAAGNTEAFF	TGTGCCAGCAGCGTAGCAGCAGGGAACACTGAAGCTTTCTTT
TRBV9	-	few	TRBJ2-1	CASSVALGNNEQFF	TGTGCCAGCAGCGTAGCTCTCGGGAACAATGAGCAGTTCTTC
TRBV7-3	TRBD2	-	TRBJ2-1	CASSSGRATYNEQFF	TGTGCCAGCAGCAGCGGGAGGGCTACCTACAATGAGCAGTTCTTC
TRBV7-2	-	-	TRBJ2-1	CASSLPRGFSYNEQFF	TGTGCCAGCAGCCTCCCTCGGGGGTTCTCCTACAATGAGCAGTTCTTC
TRBV9	TRBD2	once	TRBJ2-1	CASSVAPGGISSYNEQFF	TGTGCCAGCAGCGTAGCGCCGGGGGGGATAAGCTCCTACAATGAGCAGTTCTTC
TRBV7-3	TRBD1	once	TRBJ2-7	CASSPNPGTGVTEQYF	TGTGCCAGCAGCCCCAACCCAGGGACAGGGGTGACCGAGCAGTACTTC
TRBV28	-	-	TRBJ1-2	CASSLWATEQNLYGYTF	TGTGCCAGCAGTTTATGGGCCACAGAGCAAAACCTCTATGGCTACACCTTC
TRBV10-1	-	-	TRBJ2-3	CASSPDYRTDTQYF	TGCGCCAGCAGCCCGGACTACCGCACAGATACGCAGTATTTT
TRBV29-1	-	few	TRBJ1-1	CSVEFWQTNTEAFF	TGCAGCGTTGAGTTTTGGCAAACGAACACTGAAGCTTTCTTT